This T cell receptor beta chain is drawn from a study of glioma-infiltrating T cells. This clonotype has ten or more counts. Antigen: not known. The study, taken as a whole, reports: Above-expected tissue-blood divergence occurred in all gliomas, most in low-grade ones. Very few CDR3 sequences were shared between tissue and blood.

There are 15 residues in the CDR3. The germline V gene has CDR1 LNHNV and CDR2 YYDKDF (reference sequence). With V trimmed by 5 bases and J by 9 bases, 15 bases remained unmatched. Using RNA template, CDR3s of TCR alpha and beta were amplified with iRepertoire arm-PCR. Input was roughly 95-400 ng of tissue mRNA or PBMC total RNA. TCRdb recomputed calls from the multiplex PCR reads with MiXCR, one row per CDR3 protein. This table has approximately 89,000 distinct CDR3 sequences, roughly 23% appearing once. This chain links TRBV15 with TRBJ2-5; 7 nucleotides align to TRBD1. The sequence was collected from a human donor with low-grade glioma or glioblastoma, undergoing nonglioma brain surgery, or in good health (not recorded which). Sequencing was carried out using glioma tissue, nonneoplastic brain tissue, or PBMCs (not recorded which). In DNA, the CDR3 is TGTGCCACCAGCGTACGGACAGGTCCTGTGGGGTCCCAGTACTTC. As protein: CATSVRTGPVGSQYF. Together with reference TRBV15 and TRBJ2-5, the CDR3 gives the full variable domain: DAMVIQNPRYQVTQFGKPVTLSCSQTLNHNVMYWYQQKSSQAPKLLFHYYDKDFNNEADTPDNFQSRRPNTSFCFLDIRSPGLGDTAMYLCATSVRTGPVGSQYFGPGTRLLVL.